These T cell receptor beta chains were read from a single sample in a study of CD8 T cells in ankylosing spondylitis. Via MiXCR, TCRdb re-called the 5' RACE reads, giving one row per CDR3 protein. The sample shows 800,000 to 900,000 distinct CDR3 sequences, about 11% of them seen only once. Sequenced material: blood, either unsorted or a sorted T cell fraction (not recorded which). The receptors were sampled from a male donor with ankylosing spondylitis. The CDR3 runs from the conserved cysteine through the conserved F or W. Fields, in order: D gene, V gene, J gene, clone size, CDR3 protein, CDR3 DNA. A D gene is named only where the DNA matches it firmly. Some rows mark clone size as missing; the rest say once, few, many or name a class of expanded clone.

D gene: TRBD1; V gene: TRBV20-1; J gene: TRBJ1-2; clone size: many; CDR3 protein: CSAKDRGYGYTF; CDR3 DNA: TGCAGTGCTAAGGACAGGGGCTATGGCTACACCTTC
D gene: NA; V gene: TRBV9; J gene: TRBJ2-3; clone size: NA; CDR3 protein: CASSVGMAPDTQYF; CDR3 DNA: TGTGCCAGCAGCGTAGGTATGGCCCCAGATACGCAGTATTTT
D gene: NA; V gene: TRBV4-3; J gene: TRBJ1-4; clone size: few; CDR3 protein: CASSLVGRGEKLFF; CDR3 DNA: TGCGCCAGCAGCCTCGTCGGGCGCGGTGAAAAACTGTTTTTT
D gene: TRBD2; V gene: TRBV12-3/TRBV12-4; J gene: TRBJ2-7; clone size: NA; CDR3 protein: CASRVAGGTNEQYF; CDR3 DNA: TGTGCCAGCAGGGTAGCGGGAGGCACTAACGAGCAGTACTTC
D gene: NA; V gene: TRBV12-3/TRBV12-4; J gene: TRBJ2-1; clone size: NA; CDR3 protein: CASSFWVNEQFF; CDR3 DNA: TGTGCCAGCAGTTTCTGGGTTAATGAGCAGTTCTTC
D gene: NA; V gene: TRBV20-1; J gene: TRBJ2-7; clone size: many; CDR3 protein: CSAERASSYEQYF; CDR3 DNA: TGCAGTGCCGAGAGGGCGTCCTCCTACGAGCAGTACTTC
D gene: TRBD1; V gene: TRBV7-2; J gene: TRBJ1-6; clone size: few; CDR3 protein: CASSLGTGWNSPLHF; CDR3 DNA: TGTGCCAGCAGCTTAGGGACAGGGTGGAATTCACCCCTCCACTTT
D gene: NA; V gene: TRBV20-1; J gene: TRBJ1-1; clone size: few; CDR3 protein: CSASLGGPNTEAFF; CDR3 DNA: TGCAGTGCTAGCTTGGGGGGGCCGAACACTGAAGCTTTCTTT
D gene: NA; V gene: TRBV6-1; J gene: TRBJ2-1; clone size: NA; CDR3 protein: CASSGWKSNEQFF; CDR3 DNA: TGTGCCAGCAGTGGATGGAAGTCCAATGAGCAGTTCTTC
D gene: NA; V gene: TRBV11-1; J gene: TRBJ1-1; clone size: NA; CDR3 protein: CASTPQIGLEAFF; CDR3 DNA: TGTGCCAGCACCCCACAGATCGGGCTTGAAGCTTTCTTT
D gene: TRBD1; V gene: TRBV7-7; J gene: TRBJ2-5; clone size: NA; CDR3 protein: CASSWGQGQETQYF; CDR3 DNA: TGTGCTAGCAGCTGGGGACAGGGGCAAGAGACCCAGTACTTC
D gene: TRBD2; V gene: TRBV20-1; J gene: TRBJ2-5; clone size: NA; CDR3 protein: CSARTSAEETQYF; CDR3 DNA: TGCAGTGCGAGGACTAGCGCTGAAGAGACCCAGTACTTC
D gene: TRBD1; V gene: TRBV20-1; J gene: TRBJ2-7; clone size: few; CDR3 protein: CSASDRGLYEQYF; CDR3 DNA: TGCAGTGCTTCGGACAGGGGGTTGTACGAGCAGTACTTC
D gene: TRBD1; V gene: TRBV5-1; J gene: TRBJ1-1; clone size: few; CDR3 protein: CASSWGDRVGTEAFF; CDR3 DNA: TGCGCCAGCAGCTGGGGGGACAGGGTAGGAACTGAAGCTTTCTTT
D gene: NA; V gene: TRBV7-9; J gene: TRBJ1-4; clone size: NA; CDR3 protein: CASRRDRGEKLFF; CDR3 DNA: TGTGCCAGCAGGAGAGATAGGGGAGAAAAACTGTTTTTT
D gene: NA; V gene: TRBV5-1; J gene: TRBJ2-3; clone size: many; CDR3 protein: CASSLRRGSTDTQYF; CDR3 DNA: TGCGCCAGCAGCTTGAGGCGGGGTAGCACAGATACGCAGTATTTT
D gene: TRBD1; V gene: TRBV5-1; J gene: TRBJ2-5; clone size: NA; CDR3 protein: CASSLGLTGALETQYF; CDR3 DNA: TGCGCCAGCAGCCTGGGCCTTACAGGGGCGTTAGAGACCCAGTACTTC
D gene: TRBD1; V gene: TRBV29-1; J gene: TRBJ2-5; clone size: few; CDR3 protein: CSVEITGGERETQYF; CDR3 DNA: TGCAGCGTTGAAATAACAGGGGGCGAGAGGGAGACCCAGTACTTC
D gene: NA; V gene: TRBV20-1; J gene: TRBJ2-7; clone size: few; CDR3 protein: CSAFRAGSYEQYF; CDR3 DNA: TGCAGTGCCTTTAGGGCCGGTTCCTACGAGCAGTACTTC
D gene: NA; V gene: TRBV7-2; J gene: TRBJ2-5; clone size: many; CDR3 protein: CASSLKRQTQETQYF; CDR3 DNA: TGTGCCAGCAGCTTAAAAAGACAGACACAAGAGACCCAGTACTTC
D gene: TRBD1; V gene: TRBV6-1; J gene: TRBJ1-6; clone size: few; CDR3 protein: CASSEAGGNSPLHF; CDR3 DNA: TGTGCCAGCAGTGAAGCAGGGGGCAATTCACCCCTCCACTTT
D gene: NA; V gene: TRBV12-3/TRBV12-4; J gene: TRBJ2-1; clone size: NA; CDR3 protein: CASSWTLRTLGDEQFF; CDR3 DNA: TGTGCCAGCAGTTGGACTCTACGTACCTTAGGGGATGAGCAGTTCTTC
D gene: NA; V gene: TRBV5-1; J gene: TRBJ2-5; clone size: NA; CDR3 protein: CASSLSGEVHETQYF; CDR3 DNA: TGCGCCAGCAGCCTTAGCGGAGAGGTCCACGAGACCCAGTACTTC
D gene: TRBD2; V gene: TRBV7-3; J gene: TRBJ2-5; clone size: NA; CDR3 protein: CASSLGYSGGPLQETQYF; CDR3 DNA: TGTGCCAGCAGCTTAGGCTATAGCGGGGGCCCTTTACAAGAGACCCAGTACTTC
D gene: NA; V gene: TRBV27; J gene: TRBJ1-2; clone size: NA; CDR3 protein: CASRNSGTNYGYTF; CDR3 DNA: TGTGCCAGCCGAAATTCCGGGACAAACTATGGCTACACCTTC
D gene: TRBD1; V gene: TRBV5-1; J gene: TRBJ1-6; clone size: few; CDR3 protein: CASSLTGDRYNSPLHF; CDR3 DNA: TGCGCCAGCAGCCTGACAGGGGATCGTTATAATTCACCCCTCCACTTT
D gene: TRBD1; V gene: TRBV20-1; J gene: TRBJ1-2; clone size: many; CDR3 protein: CSARGQGGGGYTF; CDR3 DNA: TGCAGTGCTAGGGGACAGGGAGGAGGTGGCTACACCTTC
D gene: NA; V gene: TRBV7-2; J gene: TRBJ1-2; clone size: many; CDR3 protein: CASSLGYSENYGYTF; CDR3 DNA: TGTGCCAGCAGCTTAGGATACAGCGAAAACTATGGCTACACCTTC
D gene: NA; V gene: TRBV28; J gene: TRBJ2-7; clone size: few; CDR3 protein: CASSSSGISDEQYF; CDR3 DNA: TGTGCCAGCAGTTCGTCGGGTATCTCCGACGAGCAGTACTTC
D gene: TRBD1; V gene: TRBV12-3/TRBV12-4; J gene: TRBJ1-5; clone size: NA; CDR3 protein: CASSPPGTAYNQPQHF; CDR3 DNA: TGTGCCAGCAGTCCGCCGGGGACAGCCTACAATCAGCCCCAGCATTTT
D gene: TRBD1; V gene: TRBV7-3; J gene: TRBJ1-6; clone size: NA; CDR3 protein: CASSLRRTGGNSPLHF; CDR3 DNA: TGTGCCAGCAGCTTAAGGCGGACAGGGGGCAATTCACCCCTCCACTTT
D gene: NA; V gene: TRBV4-3; J gene: TRBJ2-5; clone size: many; CDR3 protein: CASSQEAGSQETQYF; CDR3 DNA: TGCGCCAGCAGCCAAGAGGCGGGTTCGCAAGAGACCCAGTACTTC
D gene: NA; V gene: TRBV7-1; J gene: TRBJ2-7; clone size: NA; CDR3 protein: CAGSGLRAEQYF; CDR3 DNA: TGTGCTGGCTCTGGTCTAAGAGCCGAGCAGTACTTC
D gene: NA; V gene: TRBV7-2; J gene: TRBJ2-5; clone size: NA; CDR3 protein: CASSLLGDEETQYF; CDR3 DNA: TGTGCCAGCAGCTTGTTAGGGGATGAGGAGACCCAGTACTTC
D gene: NA; V gene: TRBV20-1; J gene: TRBJ2-7; clone size: many; CDR3 protein: CSARDLLGYEQYF; CDR3 DNA: TGCAGTGCTAGGGACCTTCTAGGATACGAGCAGTACTTC
D gene: NA; V gene: TRBV5-1; J gene: TRBJ1-1; clone size: NA; CDR3 protein: CASSFGQRNTEAFF; CDR3 DNA: TGCGCCAGCAGCTTCGGTCAGAGAAACACTGAAGCTTTCTTT
D gene: NA; V gene: TRBV7-9; J gene: TRBJ2-1; clone size: NA; CDR3 protein: CASSSPGHRRFF; CDR3 DNA: TGTGCCAGCAGCAGCCCGGGGCATCGGCGGTTCTTC
D gene: TRBD1; V gene: TRBV7-9; J gene: TRBJ2-5; clone size: few; CDR3 protein: CASSPQVGRGRWETQYF; CDR3 DNA: TGTGCCAGCAGCCCCCAAGTCGGCAGGGGGCGATGGGAGACCCAGTACTTC
D gene: NA; V gene: TRBV20-1; J gene: TRBJ1-5; clone size: NA; CDR3 protein: CSAIPGRYDQPQHF; CDR3 DNA: TGCAGTGCTATTCCGGGACGGTACGATCAGCCCCAGCATTTT
D gene: NA; V gene: TRBV20-1; J gene: TRBJ2-7; clone size: NA; CDR3 protein: CSVQQGLEQYF; CDR3 DNA: TGCAGTGTACAACAGGGCCTCGAGCAGTACTTC
D gene: TRBD2; V gene: TRBV27; J gene: TRBJ2-3; clone size: NA; CDR3 protein: CASGAGGRHTQYF; CDR3 DNA: TGTGCCAGCGGAGCGGGGGGGCGCCATACGCAGTATTTT
D gene: NA; V gene: TRBV5-1; J gene: TRBJ1-3; clone size: few; CDR3 protein: CASSFTGSGDTIYF; CDR3 DNA: TGCGCCAGCAGCTTTACGGGCTCGGGGGACACCATATATTTT
D gene: TRBD2; V gene: TRBV7-2; J gene: TRBJ2-7; clone size: NA; CDR3 protein: CASSYRTSPEQYF; CDR3 DNA: TGTGCCAGCAGCTACAGGACTAGCCCCGAGCAGTACTTC
D gene: NA; V gene: TRBV4-3; J gene: TRBJ1-5; clone size: few; CDR3 protein: CASSREYNQPQHF; CDR3 DNA: TGCGCCAGCAGCCGAGAGTACAATCAGCCCCAGCATTTT
D gene: NA; V gene: TRBV15; J gene: TRBJ1-6; clone size: few; CDR3 protein: CATSRDRGNSPLHF; CDR3 DNA: TGTGCCACCAGCAGAGACAGGGGTAATTCACCCCTCCACTTT
D gene: NA; V gene: TRBV20-1; J gene: TRBJ1-1; clone size: many; CDR3 protein: CSARDDPDTEAFF; CDR3 DNA: TGCAGTGCTAGAGATGATCCAGACACTGAAGCTTTCTTT
D gene: TRBD2; V gene: TRBV20-1; J gene: TRBJ2-1; clone size: many; CDR3 protein: CSASSSGGYNEQFF; CDR3 DNA: TGCAGTGCTAGTTCCAGCGGGGGCTACAATGAGCAGTTCTTC
D gene: NA; V gene: TRBV24-1; J gene: TRBJ2-1; clone size: few; CDR3 protein: CATSDNRASQQGVEQFF; CDR3 DNA: TGTGCCACCAGTGATAATCGGGCCTCTCAACAAGGGGTTGAGCAGTTCTTC
D gene: TRBD1; V gene: TRBV5-1; J gene: TRBJ2-7; clone size: NA; CDR3 protein: CASSGTGNFNEQYF; CDR3 DNA: TGCGCCAGCAGCGGGACAGGGAATTTTAATGAGCAGTACTTC